These T cell receptor beta chains were read from a single sample in a study of metastatic and nonmetastatic thyroid tumors. TCRdb recomputed clones from the PCR reads via MiXCR. The sample consists of over 15,000 clones, 31% of them appearing once. The material sequenced was blood. Every receptor here comes from a female donor with papillary thyroid cancer or a benign thyroid nodule (not recorded which). Some clones in this sample may be carry-over from other donors' samples. Both conserved end residues are part of each CDR3. Fields, in order: J gene, D gene, V gene, clone size, CDR3 protein, CDR3 DNA. A D gene is named only where the DNA matches it firmly. Only some rows state a clone size, as once, few, many or a class for expanded clones.

>TRBJ2-7|TRBD1|TRBV29-1|many
CSATPTPGQGSYEQYF
TGCAGCGCAACCCCCACCCCGGGACAGGGATCCTACGAGCAGTACTTC
>TRBJ1-2|.|TRBV2|few
CASSGLRAPYYGYTF
TGTGCCAGCAGTGGGTTGAGGGCTCCTTACTATGGCTACACCTTC
>TRBJ1-1|.|TRBV12-3/TRBV12-4|.
CASSPGGRGCTEAFF
TGTGCCAGCAGTCCTGGGGGGAGGGGATGCACTGAAGCTTTCTTT
>TRBJ1-2|TRBD1|TRBV7-9|once
CASTFLSGTDGYTF
TGTGCCAGCACCTTCCTGTCCGGGACAGATGGCTACACCTTC
>TRBJ1-1|.|TRBV4-2|once
CARSQVDGFEAFF
TGTGCCAGGAGCCAAGTTGACGGCTTTGAAGCTTTCTTT
>TRBJ2-2|TRBD1|TRBV2|medium-sized
CASTIQGTTGELFF
TGTGCCAGCACCATACAGGGGACCACCGGGGAGCTGTTTTTT
>TRBJ2-7|.|TRBV11-3|.
CASSLTGNEQYF
TGTGCCAGCAGCTTAACAGGGAACGAGCAGTACTTC
>TRBJ1-2|TRBD1|TRBV28|few
CASSPWTGSYGYTF
TGTGCCAGCAGTCCTTGGACAGGGAGCTATGGCTACACCTTC
>TRBJ1-1|.|TRBV6-1|medium-sized
CASSFVQGPTEAFF
TGTGCCAGCAGTTTTGTACAGGGACCCACTGAAGCTTTCTTT
>TRBJ1-1|.|TRBV6-1|.
CASSAGRNTEAFF
TGTGCCAGCAGTGCAGGCAGGAACACTGAAGCTTTCTTT
>TRBJ2-7|.|TRBV28|.
CASVISADYEQYF
TGTGCCAGCGTAATAAGTGCAGACTACGAGCAGTACTTC
>TRBJ1-1|.|TRBV11-2|.
CASSRTTVEAFF
TGTGCCAGCAGCCGGACCACGGTTGAAGCTTTCTTT
>TRBJ1-4|TRBD1|TRBV4-3|few
CASSQDSGTGNEKLFF
TGCGCCAGCAGCCAAGACTCCGGGACAGGTAATGAAAAACTGTTTTTT
>TRBJ1-6|.|TRBV6-1|few
CASSQLGGDSNSPLHF
TGTGCCAGCAGCCAATTAGGGGGGGACTCTAATTCACCCCTCCACTTT
>TRBJ2-1|.|TRBV28|few
CASSSARLTGSNEQFF
TGTGCCAGCAGTTCTGCGAGACTAACGGGGAGCAATGAGCAGTTCTTC
>TRBJ1-5|.|TRBV2|few
CASRGAAHNQPQHF
TGTGCCAGCAGAGGGGCAGCGCACAATCAGCCCCAGCATTTT
>TRBJ1-5|.|TRBV30|once
CAWSRDINGGNQPQHF
TGTGCCTGGAGTCGGGACATCAACGGCGGAAATCAGCCCCAGCATTTT
>TRBJ2-4|TRBD1|TRBV5-1|.
CASSLWQGAKNIQYF
TGCGCCAGCAGCTTGTGGCAGGGGGCGAAAAACATTCAGTACTTC
>TRBJ2-7|.|TRBV7-8|.
CASSFGQGGRYEQYF
TGTGCCAGCAGCTTTGGGCAGGGAGGTCGCTACGAGCAGTACTTC
>TRBJ1-2|.|TRBV10-3|medium-sized
CAISELHRGAGTYGYTF
TGTGCCATCAGTGAATTACATCGAGGGGCCGGGACCTATGGCTACACCTTC
>TRBJ1-1|.|TRBV20-1|.
CSAKPIKGGRVGRTEAFF
TGCAGTGCTAAACCAATTAAGGGTGGCAGGGTGGGACGCACTGAAGCTTTCTTT
>TRBJ2-1|.|TRBV7-8|medium-sized
CASSHPVKTLDEQFF
TGTGCCAGCAGCCATCCGGTCAAAACTCTCGATGAGCAGTTCTTC
>TRBJ2-7|.|TRBV5-6|.
CASSSTGVVYEQYF
TGTGCCAGCAGCTCTACAGGTGTAGTATACGAGCAGTACTTC
>TRBJ2-7|.|TRBV5-8|.
CASSLGTAGYEQYF
TGTGCCAGCAGCTTAGGGACGGCGGGTTACGAGCAGTACTTC
>TRBJ2-1|TRBD2|TRBV10-3|.
CASGTSSYNEQFF
TGTGCCTCGGGGACTAGTTCCTACAATGAGCAGTTCTTC
>TRBJ2-2|TRBD1|TRBV19|many
CASSIGRRGGLLGGELFF
TGTGCCAGTAGTATAGGTCGGAGAGGGGGCTTACTGGGCGGGGAGCTGTTTTTT
>TRBJ1-1|.|TRBV5-1|.
CAGKGDTEAFF
TGCGCAGGCAAAGGTGACACTGAAGCTTTCTTT
>TRBJ2-6|.|TRBV14|large
CASSRRGANVLTF
TGTGCCAGCAGCCGGAGGGGGGCCAACGTCCTGACTTTC
>TRBJ2-2|.|TRBV6-4|medium-sized
CASSKGQTGELFF
TGTGCCAGCAGTAAAGGACAGACCGGGGAGCTGTTTTTT
>TRBJ1-2|TRBD1|TRBV5-1|once
CASSSGTANYGYTF
TGCGCCAGCAGCTCCGGGACAGCCAACTATGGCTACACCTTC
>TRBJ2-7|TRBD1|TRBV5-4|many
CASSLEIGQDYEQYF
TGTGCCAGCAGCCTGGAAATAGGACAGGATTACGAGCAGTACTTC
>TRBJ2-1|.|TRBV3-1|few
CASSPSRGAYNEQFF
TGTGCCAGCAGCCCATCGCGGGGCGCCTACAATGAGCAGTTCTTC
>TRBJ2-3|.|TRBV28|.
CASSPNPHTDTQYF
TGTGCCAGCAGTCCTAATCCACACACAGATACGCAGTATTTT